The 7 T cell receptor beta chains given below trace back to one sample, sequenced in a study of vaccination and CD4 T cells after COVID-19 (dated by TCRdb to between 2020 and 2023). Sample treatment or condition, as interpreted from the label and publication: approximately 9-day PBMC culture with coronavirus spike peptide pools or control peptides (ViraFEST assay). Libraries were constructed by PCR. The run used an Illumina iSeq 100. DNA from cultured CD4+ T cells underwent TCR sequencing with the Oncomine TCR Beta short-read assay at the Johns Hopkins FTIC core. The public reads were run again by TCRdb, first through fastp at Q25 and then through MiXCR, and only productive beta chains were kept. All rows with the same CDR3 protein become a single entry with the most common DNA and genes. The sample data list about 12,000 distinct CDR3 sequences, and 55% to 60% of these were observed just once. 14% to 15% of the sample is in the top ten clones.

What these receptors recognize is not known. Sample: CD4+ T cells from blood, cultured in vitro. The source is a human donor who had recovered from COVID-19.

The genes are TRBV19 and TRBJ1-1, with no clear D. V was shortened by 7 bases and J by 6 bases, with 12 bases between the two germline ends. The CDR3 extends over 12 amino acids. The V gene's germline CDR1 is LNHDA and CDR2 SQIVND (reference sequence). The chain's CDR3 is CASIGGAAEAFF. CDR3 nucleotides: TGTGCCAGTATCGGTGGCGCGGCTGAAGCTTTCTTT.

The chain recombines TRBV7-6 with TRBJ2-7; 12 nucleotides match TRBD1. The V and J ends lost 4 bases and 5 bases, in that order; junction bases with no gene match: 6. The germline V gene encodes CDR1 SGHVS and CDR2 FNYEAQ. The CDR3 loop spans 15 amino acids. The CDR3, as DNA: TGTGCCAGCAGCTCCTTTGGGACAGGGGGCCACGAGCAGTACTTC. The encoded protein is CASSSFGTGGHEQYF.

The CDR3 DNA follows: TGCGCCAGCAGCCCAGGTAGCGGGTCTGCCTACGAGCAGTACTTC. As protein: CASSPGSGSAYEQYF. The gene calls are TRBV4-3 and TRBJ2-7; TRBD2 matches 7 bases. V lost 4 bases, J lost 2 bases, and 8 bases stayed unmatched. This CDR3 is 15 amino acids long. Germline assignment: CDR1 LGHNA and CDR2 YSLEER.

This sequence joins TRBV28 and TRBJ1-6; TRBD1 matches 8 bases. The germline V gene encodes CDR1 MDHEN and CDR2 SYDVKM. The CDR3 is made up of 14 amino acids. V trimming: 6 bases; J trimming: 9 bases; junction bases outside the gene matches: 7. CDR3 sequence reads: CASRRDRSISPLHF. The CDR3 coding sequence is TGTGCCAGCAGACGGGACAGGTCGATTTCACCCCTCCACTTT.

This clonotype was seen a few times. The rearrangement uses TRBV20-1 and TRBJ1-5; D gene uncertain. Trimming shortened V by 0 bases and J by 2 bases, and 11 bases separated the two germline ends. The germline CDR1 and CDR2 sequences are DFQATT and SNEGSKA (reference sequence). CDR3 size: 15 residues. CDR3: CSARDIGFGNQPQHF. The CDR3 DNA sequence: TGCAGTGCTAGAGATATAGGGTTCGGCAATCAGCCCCAGCATTTT.

V is TRBV28 and J is TRBJ2-2; D possibly matches TRBD1 or TRBD2 (5 bases each). There are 16 residues in the CDR3. Deletions cut 4 bases from V and 8 bases from J, with 20 bases between. Germline V CDR1 and CDR2: MDHEN, SYDVKM. The chain's CDR3 is CASSSKGVAGWGELFF. For the CDR3, the DNA is TGTGCCAGCAGTTCGAAGGGAGTCGCAGGGTGGGGGGAGCTGTTTTTT. The entire variable domain, with the rest obtained from reference TRBV28 and TRBJ2-2, is as follows: DVKVTQSSRYLVKRTGEKVFLECVQDMDHENMFWYRQDPGLGLRLIYFSYDVKMKEKGDIPEGYSVSREKKERFSLILESASTNQTSMYLCASSSKGVAGWGELFFGEGSRLTVL.

The chain recombines TRBV12-3 or TRBV12-4 with TRBJ1-5; D gene unclear. This CDR3 has 13 amino acids. Deletions cut 10 bases from V and 7 bases from J, with 17 bases between. The CDR3 DNA sequence: TGTGCCACAGCTAGGAGACAAGCGCAGCCCCAGCATTTT. Its translation is CATARRQAQPQHF.